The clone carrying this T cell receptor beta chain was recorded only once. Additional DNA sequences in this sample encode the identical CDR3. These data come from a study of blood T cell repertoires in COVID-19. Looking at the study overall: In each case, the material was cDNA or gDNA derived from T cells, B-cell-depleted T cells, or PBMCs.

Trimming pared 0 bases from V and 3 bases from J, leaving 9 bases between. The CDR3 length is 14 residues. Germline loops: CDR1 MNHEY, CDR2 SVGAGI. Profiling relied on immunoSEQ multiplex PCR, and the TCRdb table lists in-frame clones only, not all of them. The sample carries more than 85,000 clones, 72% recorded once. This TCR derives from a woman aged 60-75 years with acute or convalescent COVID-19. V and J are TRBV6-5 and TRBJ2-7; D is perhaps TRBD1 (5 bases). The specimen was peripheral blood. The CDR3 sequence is CASSYSGQGYEQYF. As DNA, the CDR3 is TGTGCCAGCAGTTACTCGGGGCAGGGCTACGAGCAGTACTTC.